The clone carrying this TCR beta chain came up once. This sample was taken from a study of T and B cells in COVID-19 patients. Study details: At median age 34 years, recovered patients were younger than active-infection patients at less than 70. Critical illness requiring mechanical ventilation or extracorporeal membrane oxygenation affected about 65% of the 20 active-infection patients.

BIOMED2 TRB-A/B primer pools were used in multiplex TRB PCR. One entry per CDR3 protein, called by TCRdb with MiXCR from the multiplex PCR reads. The profile shows 6,500 to 10,000 distinct CDR3 sequences, 35% to 45% of them singletons. Trimming removed 4 bases from V and 1 base from J, with 13 bases in between. The CDR3 has 15 residues. Looked up from germline, CDR1 is LNHDA and CDR2 is SQIVND (reference sequence). TRB was amplified from around 230-520 ng of blood genomic DNA. Sequenced: blood. The chain recombines TRBV19 with TRBJ1-2; D is ambiguous. This clonotype was sampled from a human donor who had recovered from COVID-19. The CDR3 sequence is CASSTLRGLNYGYTF. The CDR3 region has the DNA TGTGCCAGTAGTACCCTCAGAGGTCTTAACTATGGCTACACCTTC.